A single sample gave rise to the 21 T cell receptor beta chains below, sequenced in a study of cytomegalovirus exposure and HLA in healthy donors. The PCR ran on 60 Vbeta and 13 Jbeta primers. Clones were sequenced by immunoSEQ multiplex PCR, and TCRdb holds only the in-frame ones, with some missing. Here the sample spans 130,000 to 150,000 clones, roughly 80% being singletons. The sequencing sample was made of PBMCs. Receptor source: a middle-aged man in good health and CMV-seropositive.

To note about this clone: One junction end does not reproduce the germline sequence, and a read error may be involved. The J gene is TRBJ2-3, the V gene TRBV28; possible D gene TRBD2, 6 bases. Per the germline V gene, CDR1 is MDHEN and CDR2 is SYDVKM. The CDR3 sequence is 14 residues long. The CDR3 here is CASKIGGIGLSLDF. CDR3 DNA: TGTGCCAGCAAGATCGGGGGAATCGGACTAAGTCTGGATTTT.

The chain is built from TRBV14 and TRBJ2-1; TRBD2 aligns across 16 bases. This CDR3 has 18 amino acids. Unmatched junction bases numbered 9, after V lost 4 bases and J lost 6 bases. Per germline, CDR1 SGHDN and CDR2 FVKESK. The CDR3: CASSRSGTSGRALNEQFF. In DNA form, the CDR3 reads TGTGCCAGCAGCCGTAGCGGGACTAGCGGGAGGGCCCTCAATGAGCAGTTCTTC.

This clone has just a few counts. The chain joins TRBV10-3 to TRBJ1-1, with D unresolved. Germline V gene lookup returns CDR1 ENHRY and CDR2 SYGVKD. The CDR3 sequence is 19 residues long. Trimming removed 2 bases at V and 2 bases at J, with 24 bases between. The CDR3 protein is CAISERSQILNPGNTEAFF. In DNA form, the CDR3 reads TGTGCCATCAGTGAGAGGAGTCAGATACTTAACCCGGGTAACACTGAAGCTTTCTTT.

J is TRBJ1-2 and V is TRBV28, with TRBD1 as a possible D gene (5 bases). CDR3 length: 13 amino acids. Germline CDR1 MDHEN, CDR2 SYDVKM. The germline V and J ends were trimmed by 5 bases and 6 bases, with 13 bases remaining between them. The CDR3 reads CASSQLQANGYTF. CDR3 in DNA: TGTGCCAGCAGTCAACTACAGGCCAATGGCTACACCTTC.

The rearrangement uses TRBV9 and TRBJ2-1, with 8 bases that match TRBD2. The CDR3 length is 15 residues. Trimming cost V 1 base and J 5 bases; bases outside gene matches: 5. Germline CDR1 is SGDLS and CDR2 is YYNGEE. CDR3 coding DNA: TGTGCCAGCAGCGTATCGGGGACTAGGGACAATGAGCAGTTCTTC. It codes for CASSVSGTRDNEQFF.

The chain combines TRBV6-5 with TRBJ1-5; D perhaps matches TRBD1 (6 bases). The length of the CDR3 is 13 residues. V shed 2 bases and J shed 7 bases, with 9 bases lying between them. Germline CDR1 and CDR2: MNHEY and SVGAGI. The CDR3 DNA reads as TGTGCCAGCAGTTACGGGGGCGCCCAGCCCCAGCATTTT. Protein: CASSYGGAQPQHF.

The count of this clone is one. The V call is TRBV18, the J call TRBJ2-3; D is undetermined. The V gene lost 1 base and the J gene lost 1 base, with 3 bases spanning the gap. There are 13 residues in the CDR3. Germline V lookup: CDR1 KGHSH, CDR2 LQKENI. CDR3 loop: CASSPRGTDTQYF. The CDR3 DNA follows: TGTGCCAGCTCACCACGAGGCACAGATACGCAGTATTTT.

The genes are TRBV4-3 and TRBJ2-7; D is undetermined. The CDR3 loop spans 15 amino acids. Trimming removed 2 bases from V and 0 bases from J, with 11 bases in between. The germline V gene has CDR1 LGHNA and CDR2 YSLEER. The CDR3 DNA is TGCGCCAGCAGCCAAAACCCAATGAGCTCCTACGAGCAGTACTTC. Protein sequence: CASSQNPMSSYEQYF.

This chain joins TRBV7-9 and TRBJ2-2; D is possibly TRBD1 (6 bases). V lost 5 bases and J lost 4, with 11 bases in between. From germline, CDR1 is SEHNR and CDR2 FQNEAQ (reference sequence). The CDR3 spans 14 residues. CDR3 nucleotide sequence: TGTGCCAGCAGCACCCAGGGGAGCACCGGGGAGCTGTTTTTT. It specifies CASSTQGSTGELFF.

V and J are TRBV5-5 and TRBJ1-3; no firm D call. This CDR3 contains 17 residues. The V gene's germline CDR1 is SGHKS and CDR2 YYEKEE (reference sequence). Trimming cost V 4 bases and J 0 bases, with 17 bases left between them. The CDR3 DNA reads TGTGCCAGCAGCATACTACCTACGGAATTCTCTGGAAACACCATATATTTT. Protein sequence: CASSILPTEFSGNTIYF.

The chain carries TRBV10-1 and TRBJ2-5; D gene ambiguous. Germline assignment: CDR1 WNHNN and CDR2 SYGVQD (reference sequence). Trimming removed 0 bases at V and 7 bases at J, with 6 bases between. The CDR3 is 12 residues long. In DNA, the CDR3 is TGCGCCAGCAGTGAGTCCTACGGGACCCAGTACTTC. This encodes CASSESYGTQYF.

The rearrangement joins TRBV30 to TRBJ2-7; D is perhaps TRBD2 (6 bases). CDR3 length equals 13 residues. V was pared by 4 bases and J by 6 bases, with 16 bases between. Germline loops: CDR1 GTSNPN, CDR2 SVGIG (reference sequence). In DNA form, the CDR3 reads TGTGCCTGGACCCGACTTCGGGGGAGCGAGCAGTACTTC. This codes for CAWTRLRGSEQYF.

CDR3 protein: CASSHGSPSYQYNEQFF. For the CDR3, the DNA is TGTGCCAGCAGCCATGGCTCCCCGTCATACCAATACAATGAGCAGTTCTTC. The rearrangement links TRBV5-8 to TRBJ2-1; D unresolved. The germline gives CDR1 SGHTS, CDR2 YDEGEE. This CDR3 has 17 amino acids. The V end was cut by 4 bases, the J end by 4 bases, with 21 bases between.

The CDR3 DNA follows: TGTGCCAGTAGCCGGCAACTAAACCCGATCGATCCCCTCCCCGGCGATACGCAGTATTTT. This translates into CASSRQLNPIDPLPGDTQYF. The chain joins TRBV19 to TRBJ2-3; no clear D. V was trimmed by 6 bases and J by 6 bases, leaving 34 bases between them. Germline CDR1 is LNHDA and CDR2 is SQIVND (reference sequence). This CDR3 has 20 residues.

The chain combines TRBV7-9 with TRBJ2-6; tentative D call: TRBD1 (5 bases). Trimming removed 5 bases from V and 0 bases from J, with 5 bases in between. This CDR3 has 14 amino acids. Germline CDR1 reads SEHNR; CDR2 reads FQNEAQ (reference sequence). This CDR3 reads CASSTGSGANVLTF. Here the CDR3 DNA reads TGTGCCAGCAGCACAGGCTCTGGGGCCAACGTCCTGACTTTC.

The chain joins TRBV5-1 to TRBJ2-3, with a weak D call TRBD1 (6 bases). Trimming cost V 0 bases and J 1 base, with 18 bases left between them. The germline CDR1 and CDR2 sequences are SGHRS and YFSETQ. CDR3 size: 18 residues. The CDR3 protein is CASSLAFSGAKGTDTQYF. The CDR3 DNA reads as TGCGCCAGCAGCTTGGCATTCTCAGGGGCAAAGGGCACAGATACGCAGTATTTT.

The DNA of the CDR3 is TGTGCCAGCAGCCTCGACAAGTCCTATGGCTACACCTTC. Its translation is CASSLDKSYGYTF. The chain is built from TRBV7-2 and TRBJ1-2; D unresolved. The germline CDR1 and CDR2 sequences are SGHTA and FQGNSA. V was trimmed by 5 bases and J by 4 bases, leaving 11 bases between them. This CDR3 spans 13 amino acids.

This chain links TRBV9 with TRBJ2-5, with D perhaps matching TRBD2 (6 bases). CDR1 is SGDLS and CDR2 is YYNGEE in the germline V gene. The CDR3 runs to 14 residues. Between the trimmed V and J ends, which lost 4 bases and 0 bases, there was a span of 10 bases. CDR3: CASSLRDYQETQYF. CDR3 nucleotide sequence: TGTGCCAGCAGCCTACGGGACTACCAAGAGACCCAGTACTTC. Using reference TRBV9 and TRBJ2-5 for the parts outside the CDR3, the full variable domain is DSGVTQTPKHLITATGQRVTLRCSPRSGDLSVYWYQQSLDQGLQFLIQYYNGEERAKGNILERFSAQQFPDLHSELNLSSLELGDSALYFCASSLRDYQETQYFGPGTRLLVL.

The V gene is TRBV25-1, the J gene TRBJ2-3, with a tentative D call TRBD2 (6 bases). The CDR3 spans 13 residues. CDR1 is MGHDK, CDR2 SYGVNS, per germline. V shed 3 bases and J shed 7 bases, with 11 bases lying between them. The CDR3 spells CASSDWGENTQYF. The DNA for the CDR3 is TGTGCCAGCAGTGATTGGGGGGAGAATACGCAGTATTTT.

This chain uses TRBV7-6 with TRBJ2-7; 14 nucleotides line up with TRBD2. The CDR3 is made up of 17 amino acids. Germline-derived CDR1 and CDR2 are SGHVS and FNYEAQ. J lost 4 bases, V lost 5 bases, and 10 bases had no gene match. CDR3 protein: CASSPGTSGSNHYEQYF. Here the CDR3 DNA reads TGTGCCAGCAGCCCAGGGACTAGCGGGAGTAATCATTACGAGCAGTACTTC.

V is TRBV7-9 and J is TRBJ2-7; 7 bases map to TRBD1. The CDR3 has 14 residues. Germline CDR1 is SEHNR and CDR2 is FQNEAQ (reference sequence). J gave up 3 bases and V 3 bases, and 5 bases lay outside the gene matches. CDR3 sequence (DNA): TGTGCCAGCAGCTTGGGGACAGCCAACTACGAGCAGTACTTC. Protein sequence: CASSLGTANYEQYF.